This entry describes one T cell receptor beta chain. Its target is not known. This sample stems from a study of T-cell memory formation after mild COVID-19. Study-wide background: TCR clusters were mostly confined to one donor each.

One entry per CDR3 protein results from TCRdb running MiXCR on the 5' RACE reads. The table records 360,000 or so distinct CDR3 sequences, around 27% of them present only once. Per the germline V gene, CDR1 is SGHTA and CDR2 is FQGTGA. This CDR3 has 17 residues. The junction had 13 bases not matched to a gene; V was cut back by 2 bases and J by 8 bases. Findings and caveats of the study: Among CD4+ contracting clones, most were CM and EM, and CD8+ ones EMRA.

Specimen: PBMCs or a T cell subset sorted from them (not recorded which). This chain joins TRBV7-3 and TRBJ2-1; 9 bases map to TRBD2. The sequence came from an adult woman who had mild COVID-19 (a few samples of this study predate the infection). Cell type and time point are not known. CDR3 protein: CASSLGGTSPRSDEQFF. The CDR3 nucleotides are TGTGCCAGCAGCTTAGGCGGGACTAGCCCCCGATCAGATGAGCAGTTCTTC.